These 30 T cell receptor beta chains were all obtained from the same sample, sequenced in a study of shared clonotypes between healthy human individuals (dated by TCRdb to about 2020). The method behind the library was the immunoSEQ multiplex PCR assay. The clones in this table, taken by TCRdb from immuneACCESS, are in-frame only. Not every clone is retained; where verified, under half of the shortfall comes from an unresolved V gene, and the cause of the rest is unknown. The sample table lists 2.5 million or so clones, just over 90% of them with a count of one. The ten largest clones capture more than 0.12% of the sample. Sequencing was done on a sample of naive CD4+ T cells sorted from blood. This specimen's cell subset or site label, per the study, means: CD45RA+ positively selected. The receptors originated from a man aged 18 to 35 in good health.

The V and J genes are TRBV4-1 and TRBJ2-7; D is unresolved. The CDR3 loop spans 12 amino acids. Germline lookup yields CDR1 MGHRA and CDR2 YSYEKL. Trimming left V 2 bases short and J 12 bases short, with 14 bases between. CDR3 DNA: TGCGCCAGCAGCCAATCACCGGGCCCACCGTACTTC. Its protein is CASSQSPGPPYF.

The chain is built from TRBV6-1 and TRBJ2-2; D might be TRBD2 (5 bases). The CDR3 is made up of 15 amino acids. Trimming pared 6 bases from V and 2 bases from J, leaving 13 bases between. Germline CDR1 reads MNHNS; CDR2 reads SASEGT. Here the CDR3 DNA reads TGTGCCAGCAGACAACTCGGACTTAACACCGGGGAGCTGTTTTTT. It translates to CASRQLGLNTGELFF.

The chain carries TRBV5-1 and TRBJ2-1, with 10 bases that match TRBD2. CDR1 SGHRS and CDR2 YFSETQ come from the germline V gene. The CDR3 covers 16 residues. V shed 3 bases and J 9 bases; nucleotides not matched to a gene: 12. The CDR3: CASSSSGTSAGGEQFF. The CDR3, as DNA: TGCGCCAGCAGCTCCTCCGGGACTAGCGCTGGGGGTGAGCAGTTCTTC.

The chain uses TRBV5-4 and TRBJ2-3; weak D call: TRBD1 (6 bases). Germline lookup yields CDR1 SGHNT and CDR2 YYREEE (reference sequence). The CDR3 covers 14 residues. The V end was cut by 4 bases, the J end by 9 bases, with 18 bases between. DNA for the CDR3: TGTGCCAGCAGCCCCTCGAACAGGGATGAGACGCAGTATTTT. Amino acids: CASSPSNRDETQYF.

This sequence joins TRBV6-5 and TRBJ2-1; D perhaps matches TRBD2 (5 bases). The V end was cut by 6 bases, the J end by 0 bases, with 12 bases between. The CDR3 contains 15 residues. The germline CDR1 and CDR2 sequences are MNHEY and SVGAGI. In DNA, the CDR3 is TGTGCCAGCAGGCAAACTAGAAGCTCCTACAATGAGCAGTTCTTC. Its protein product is CASRQTRSSYNEQFF.

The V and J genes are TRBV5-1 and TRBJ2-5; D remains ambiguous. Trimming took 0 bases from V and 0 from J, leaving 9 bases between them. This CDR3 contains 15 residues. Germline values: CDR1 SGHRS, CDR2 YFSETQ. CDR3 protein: CASSLVAAYQETQYF. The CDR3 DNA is TGCGCCAGCAGCTTGGTGGCAGCGTACCAAGAGACCCAGTACTTC.

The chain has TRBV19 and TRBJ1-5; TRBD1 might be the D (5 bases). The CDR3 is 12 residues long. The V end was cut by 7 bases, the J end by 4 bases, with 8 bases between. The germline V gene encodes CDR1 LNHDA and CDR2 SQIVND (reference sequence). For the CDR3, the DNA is TGTGCCAGTATTGGGGGGAATCAGCCCCAGCATTTT. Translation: CASIGGNQPQHF.

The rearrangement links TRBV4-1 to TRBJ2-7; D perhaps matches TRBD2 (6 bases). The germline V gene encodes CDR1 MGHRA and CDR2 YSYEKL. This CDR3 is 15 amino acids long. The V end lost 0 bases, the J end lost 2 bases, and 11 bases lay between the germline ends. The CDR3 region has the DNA TGCGCCAGCAGCCAAGATGGAGGGGACCCCTACGAGCAGTACTTC. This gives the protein CASSQDGGDPYEQYF.

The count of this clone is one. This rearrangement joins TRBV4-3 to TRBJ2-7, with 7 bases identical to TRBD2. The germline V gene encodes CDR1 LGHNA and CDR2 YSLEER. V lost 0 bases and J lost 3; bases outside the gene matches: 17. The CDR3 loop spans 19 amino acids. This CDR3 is CASSQDLLTLAGENYEQYF. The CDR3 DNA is TGCGCCAGCAGCCAAGATTTATTAACATTGGCGGGGGAGAACTACGAGCAGTACTTC.

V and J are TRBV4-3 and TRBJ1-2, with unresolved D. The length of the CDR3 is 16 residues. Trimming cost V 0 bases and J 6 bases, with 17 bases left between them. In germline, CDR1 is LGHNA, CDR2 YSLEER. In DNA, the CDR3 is TGCGCCAGCAGCCAAGAGGTCGGCAGCCGGTCAAATGGCTACACCTTC. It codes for CASSQEVGSRSNGYTF.

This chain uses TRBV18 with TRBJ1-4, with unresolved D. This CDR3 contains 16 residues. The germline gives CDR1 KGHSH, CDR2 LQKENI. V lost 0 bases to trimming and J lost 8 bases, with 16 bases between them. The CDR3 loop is CASSPPILGKGEKLFF. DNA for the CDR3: TGTGCCAGCTCACCACCGATTCTAGGGAAAGGAGAAAAACTGTTTTTT.

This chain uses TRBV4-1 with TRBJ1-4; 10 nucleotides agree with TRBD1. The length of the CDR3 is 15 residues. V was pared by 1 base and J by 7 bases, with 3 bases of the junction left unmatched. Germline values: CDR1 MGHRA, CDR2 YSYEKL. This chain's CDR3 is CASSQGQGAFEKLFF. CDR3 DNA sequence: TGCGCCAGCAGCCAAGGACAGGGGGCGTTTGAAAAACTGTTTTTT.

The CDR3 is CASSLNLVLDTQYF. DNA for the CDR3: TGTGCCAGCAGTCTCAACCTAGTCCTGGATACGCAGTATTTT. The V gene is TRBV6-5, the J gene TRBJ2-3; D remains ambiguous. The CDR3 has 14 amino acids. V was trimmed by 5 bases and J by 6 bases, leaving 15 bases between them. CDR1 MNHEY and CDR2 SVGAGI come from the germline V gene.

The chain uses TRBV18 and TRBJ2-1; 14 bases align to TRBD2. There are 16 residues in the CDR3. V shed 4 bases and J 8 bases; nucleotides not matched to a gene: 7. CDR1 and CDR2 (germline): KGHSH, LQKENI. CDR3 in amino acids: CASSRGTSGSKDEQFF. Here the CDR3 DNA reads TGTGCCAGCTCACGGGGGACTAGCGGGAGTAAGGATGAGCAGTTCTTC.

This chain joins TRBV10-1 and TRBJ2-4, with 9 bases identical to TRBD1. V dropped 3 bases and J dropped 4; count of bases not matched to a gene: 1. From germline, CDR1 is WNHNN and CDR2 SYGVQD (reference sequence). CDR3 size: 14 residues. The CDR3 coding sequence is TGCGCCAGCAGTGATGGGACAGGGAAAAACATTCAGTACTTC. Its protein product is CASSDGTGKNIQYF.

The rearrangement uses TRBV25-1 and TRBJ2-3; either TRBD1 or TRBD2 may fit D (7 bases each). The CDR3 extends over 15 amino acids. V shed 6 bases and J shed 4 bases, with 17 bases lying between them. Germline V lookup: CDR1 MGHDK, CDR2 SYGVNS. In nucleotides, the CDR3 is TGTGCCAGCAGCCCAGGGGGGGTCACCGCAGATACGCAGTATTTT. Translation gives CASSPGGVTADTQYF.

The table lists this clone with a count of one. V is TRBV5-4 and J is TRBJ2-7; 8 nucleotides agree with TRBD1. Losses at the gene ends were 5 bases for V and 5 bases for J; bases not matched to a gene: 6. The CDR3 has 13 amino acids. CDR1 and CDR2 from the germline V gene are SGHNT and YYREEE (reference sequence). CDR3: CASRHTGGHEQYF. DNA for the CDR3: TGTGCCAGCAGGCACACAGGGGGGCACGAGCAGTACTTC. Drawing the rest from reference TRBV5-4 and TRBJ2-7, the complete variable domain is ETGVTQSPTHLIKTRGQQVTLRCSSQSGHNTVSWYQQALGQGPQFIFQYYREEENGRGNFPPRFSGLQFPNYSSELNVNALELDDSALYLCASRHTGGHEQYFGPGTRLTVT.

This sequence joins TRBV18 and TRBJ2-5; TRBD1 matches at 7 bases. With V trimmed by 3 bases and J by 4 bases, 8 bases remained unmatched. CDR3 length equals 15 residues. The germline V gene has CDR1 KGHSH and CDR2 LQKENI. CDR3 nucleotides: TGTGCCAGCTCACCCAATCGACAGGGTCCAGAGACCCAGTACTTC. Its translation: CASSPNRQGPETQYF. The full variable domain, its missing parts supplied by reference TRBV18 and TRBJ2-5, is NAGVMQNPRHLVRRRGQEARLRCSPMKGHSHVYWYRQLPEEGLKFMVYLQKENIIDESGMPKERFSAEFPKEGPSILRIQQVVRGDSAAYFCASSPNRQGPETQYFGPGTRLLVL.

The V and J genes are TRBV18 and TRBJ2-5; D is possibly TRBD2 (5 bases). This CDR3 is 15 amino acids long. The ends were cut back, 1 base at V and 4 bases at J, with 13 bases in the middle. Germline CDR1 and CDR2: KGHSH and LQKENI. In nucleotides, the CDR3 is TGTGCCAGCTCACCACTCCAAGGAGGTGTAGAGACCCAGTACTTC. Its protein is CASSPLQGGVETQYF.

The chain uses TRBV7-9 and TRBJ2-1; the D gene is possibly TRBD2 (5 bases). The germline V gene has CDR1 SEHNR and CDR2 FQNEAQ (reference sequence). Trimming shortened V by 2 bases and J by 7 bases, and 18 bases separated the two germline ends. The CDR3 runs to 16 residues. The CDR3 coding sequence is TGTGCCAGCAGCTTATCCCAGGACCCAACTAGGAATGAGCAGTTCTTC. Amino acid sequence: CASSLSQDPTRNEQFF.

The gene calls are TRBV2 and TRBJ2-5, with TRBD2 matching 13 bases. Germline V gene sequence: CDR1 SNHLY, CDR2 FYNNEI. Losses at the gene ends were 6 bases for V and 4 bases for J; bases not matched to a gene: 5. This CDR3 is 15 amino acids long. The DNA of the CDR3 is TGTGCCAGCAGCACGGGACTAGCGGGACCAGAGACCCAGTACTTC. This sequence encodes CASSTGLAGPETQYF.

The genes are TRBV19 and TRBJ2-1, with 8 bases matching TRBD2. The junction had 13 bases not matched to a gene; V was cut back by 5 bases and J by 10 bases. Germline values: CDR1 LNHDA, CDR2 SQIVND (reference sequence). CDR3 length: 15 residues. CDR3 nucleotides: TGTGCCAGTAGTGGGGCTAGCGGGCTCGGGGGGGAGCAGTTCTTC. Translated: CASSGASGLGGEQFF.

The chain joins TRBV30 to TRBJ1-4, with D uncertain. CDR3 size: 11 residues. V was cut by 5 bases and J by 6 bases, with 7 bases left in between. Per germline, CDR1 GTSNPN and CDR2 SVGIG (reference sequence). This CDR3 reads CAWGGDEKLFF. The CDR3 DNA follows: TGTGCCTGGGGTGGCGATGAAAAACTGTTTTTT. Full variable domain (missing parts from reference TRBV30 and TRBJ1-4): SQTIHQWPATLVQPVGSPLSLECTVEGTSNPNLYWYRQAAGRGLQLLFYSVGIGQISSEVPQNLSASRPQDRQFILSSKKLLLSDSGFYLCAWGGDEKLFFGSGTQLSVL.

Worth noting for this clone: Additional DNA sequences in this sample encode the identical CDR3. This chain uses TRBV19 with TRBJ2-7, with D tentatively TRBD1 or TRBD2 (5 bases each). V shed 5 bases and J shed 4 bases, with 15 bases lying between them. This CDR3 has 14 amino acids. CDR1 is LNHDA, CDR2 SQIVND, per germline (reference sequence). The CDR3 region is CASSATGTAYEQYF. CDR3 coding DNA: TGTGCCAGTAGTGCAACCGGGACGGCGTACGAGCAGTACTTC.

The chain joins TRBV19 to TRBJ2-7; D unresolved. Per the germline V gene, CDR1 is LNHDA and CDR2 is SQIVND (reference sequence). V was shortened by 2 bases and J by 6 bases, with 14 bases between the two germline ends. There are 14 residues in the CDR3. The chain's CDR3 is CASSIRQGRAEQYF. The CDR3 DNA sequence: TGTGCCAGTAGTATACGTCAAGGGCGTGCCGAGCAGTACTTC.

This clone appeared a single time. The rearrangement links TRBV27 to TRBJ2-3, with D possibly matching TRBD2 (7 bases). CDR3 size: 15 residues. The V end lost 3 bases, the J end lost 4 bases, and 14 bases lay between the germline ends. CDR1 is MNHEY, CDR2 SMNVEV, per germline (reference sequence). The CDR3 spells CASSFPGGGADTQYF. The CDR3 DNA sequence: TGTGCCAGCAGTTTCCCCGGCGGGGGCGCAGATACGCAGTATTTT.

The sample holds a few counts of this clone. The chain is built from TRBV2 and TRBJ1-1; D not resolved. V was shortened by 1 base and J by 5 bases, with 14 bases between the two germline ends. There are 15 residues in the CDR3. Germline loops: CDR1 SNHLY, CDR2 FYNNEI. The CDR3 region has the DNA TGTGCCAGCAGTGAAGTTAGACCCTTAACGACTGAAGCTTTCTTT. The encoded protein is CASSEVRPLTTEAFF. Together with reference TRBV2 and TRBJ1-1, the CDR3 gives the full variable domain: EPEVTQTPSHQVTQMGQEVILRCVPISNHLYFYWYRQILGQKVEFLVSFYNNEISEKSEIFDDQFSVERPDGSNFTLKIRSTKLEDSAMYFCASSEVRPLTTEAFFGQGTRLTVV.

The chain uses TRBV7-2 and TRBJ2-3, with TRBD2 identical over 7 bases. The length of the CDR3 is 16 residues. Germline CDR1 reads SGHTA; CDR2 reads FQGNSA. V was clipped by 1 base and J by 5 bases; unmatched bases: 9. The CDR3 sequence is CASSLEGGSLGDTQYF. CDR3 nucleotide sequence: TGTGCCAGCAGCTTAGAAGGCGGGAGTCTAGGAGATACGCAGTATTTT.

CDR3 residues: CASSPTGPPSGRIRSTDTQYF. The CDR3 DNA is TGCGCCAGCAGCCCCACCGGCCCCCCTAGCGGGAGGATTCGAAGCACAGATACGCAGTATTTT. V is TRBV4-3 and J is TRBJ2-3, with TRBD2 matching over 11 bases. The CDR3 spans 21 residues. Germline V gene data show CDR1 as LGHNA and CDR2 as YSLEER. V shed 4 bases and J 0 bases; nucleotides not matched to a gene: 18.

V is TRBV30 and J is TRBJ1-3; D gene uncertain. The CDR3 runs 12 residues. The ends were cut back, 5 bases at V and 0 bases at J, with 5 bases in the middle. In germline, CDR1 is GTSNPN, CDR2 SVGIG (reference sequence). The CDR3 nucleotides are TGTGCCTGGCCCGTCTCTGGAAACACCATATATTTT. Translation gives CAWPVSGNTIYF.